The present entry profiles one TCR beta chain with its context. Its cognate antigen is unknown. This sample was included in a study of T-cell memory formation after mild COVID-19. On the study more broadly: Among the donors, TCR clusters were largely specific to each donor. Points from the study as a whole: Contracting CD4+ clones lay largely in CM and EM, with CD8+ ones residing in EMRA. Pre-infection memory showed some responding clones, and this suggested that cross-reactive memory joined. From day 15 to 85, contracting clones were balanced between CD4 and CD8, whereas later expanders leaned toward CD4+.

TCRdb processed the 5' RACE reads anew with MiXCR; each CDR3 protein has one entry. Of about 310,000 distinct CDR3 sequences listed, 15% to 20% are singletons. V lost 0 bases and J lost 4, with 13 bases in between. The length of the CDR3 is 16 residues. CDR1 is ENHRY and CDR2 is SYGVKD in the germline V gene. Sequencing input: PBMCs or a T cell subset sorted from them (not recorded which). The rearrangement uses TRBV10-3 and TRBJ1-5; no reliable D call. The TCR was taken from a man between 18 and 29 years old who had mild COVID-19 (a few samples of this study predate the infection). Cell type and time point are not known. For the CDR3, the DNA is TGTGCCATCAGTGAGTCGTTGGAGGCCCCAAATCAGCCCCAGCATTTT. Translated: CAISESLEAPNQPQHF.